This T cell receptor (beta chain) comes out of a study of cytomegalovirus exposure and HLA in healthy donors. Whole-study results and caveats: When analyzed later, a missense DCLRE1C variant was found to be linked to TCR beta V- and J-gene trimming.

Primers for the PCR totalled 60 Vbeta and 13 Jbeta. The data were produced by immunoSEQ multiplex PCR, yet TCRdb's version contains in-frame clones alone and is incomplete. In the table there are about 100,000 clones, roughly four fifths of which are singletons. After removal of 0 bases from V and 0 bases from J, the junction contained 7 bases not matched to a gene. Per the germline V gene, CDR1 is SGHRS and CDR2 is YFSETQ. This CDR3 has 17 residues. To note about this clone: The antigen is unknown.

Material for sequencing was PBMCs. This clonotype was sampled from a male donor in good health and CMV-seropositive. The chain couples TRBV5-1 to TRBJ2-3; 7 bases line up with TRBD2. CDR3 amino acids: CASSLGGGGTSTDTQYF. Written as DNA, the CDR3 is TGCGCCAGCAGCTTGGGTGGCGGGGGAACTAGCACAGATACGCAGTATTTT.